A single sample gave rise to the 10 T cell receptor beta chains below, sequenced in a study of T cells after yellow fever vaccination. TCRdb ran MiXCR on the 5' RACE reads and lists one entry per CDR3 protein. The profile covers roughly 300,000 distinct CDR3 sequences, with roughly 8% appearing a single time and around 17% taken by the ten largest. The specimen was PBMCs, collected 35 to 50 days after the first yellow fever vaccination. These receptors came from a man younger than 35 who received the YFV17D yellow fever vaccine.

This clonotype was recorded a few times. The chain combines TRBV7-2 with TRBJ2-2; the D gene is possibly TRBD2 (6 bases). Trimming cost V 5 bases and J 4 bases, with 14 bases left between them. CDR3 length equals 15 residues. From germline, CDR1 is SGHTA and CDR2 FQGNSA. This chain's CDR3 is CASSPSGLRTGELFF. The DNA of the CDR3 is TGTGCCAGCAGCCCATCGGGACTTCGCACCGGGGAGCTGTTTTTT.

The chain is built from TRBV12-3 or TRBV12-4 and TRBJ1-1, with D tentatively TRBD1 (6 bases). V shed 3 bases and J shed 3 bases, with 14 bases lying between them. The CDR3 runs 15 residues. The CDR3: CASSFGPGADTEAFF. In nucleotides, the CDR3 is TGTGCCAGCAGTTTCGGGCCGGGGGCGGACACTGAAGCTTTCTTT.

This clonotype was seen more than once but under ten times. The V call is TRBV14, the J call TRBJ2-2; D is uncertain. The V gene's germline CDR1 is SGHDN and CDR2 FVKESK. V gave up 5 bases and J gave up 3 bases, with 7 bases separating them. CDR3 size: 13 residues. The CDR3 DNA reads TGTGCCAGCAGCATTTCAGACACCGGGGAGCTGTTTTTT. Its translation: CASSISDTGELFF.

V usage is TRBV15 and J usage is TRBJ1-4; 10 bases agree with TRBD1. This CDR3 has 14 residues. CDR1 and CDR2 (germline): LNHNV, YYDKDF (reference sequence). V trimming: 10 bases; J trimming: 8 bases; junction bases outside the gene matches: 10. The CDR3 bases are TGTGCCATCAGACAGGGGGCGAGGAACGAAAAACTGTTTTTT. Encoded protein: CAIRQGARNEKLFF.

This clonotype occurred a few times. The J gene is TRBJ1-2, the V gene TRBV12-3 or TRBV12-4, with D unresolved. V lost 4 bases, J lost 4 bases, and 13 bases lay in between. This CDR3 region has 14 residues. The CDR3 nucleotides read TGTGCCAGCAGTTGGGCCTCGCCCGCCTATGGCTACACCTTC. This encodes CASSWASPAYGYTF.

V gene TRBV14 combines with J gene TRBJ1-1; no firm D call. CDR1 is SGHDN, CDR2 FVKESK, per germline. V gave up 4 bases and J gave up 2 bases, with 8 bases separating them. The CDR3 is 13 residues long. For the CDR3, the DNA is TGTGCCAGCAGCCCGAAGGACAACACTGAAGCTTTCTTT. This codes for CASSPKDNTEAFF.

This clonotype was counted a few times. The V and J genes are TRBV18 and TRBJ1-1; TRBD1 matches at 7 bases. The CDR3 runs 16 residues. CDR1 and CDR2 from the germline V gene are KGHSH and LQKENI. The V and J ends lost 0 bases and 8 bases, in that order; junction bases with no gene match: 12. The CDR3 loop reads CASSPPTGSEFIEAFF. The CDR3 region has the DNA TGTGCCAGCTCACCACCGACAGGGTCGGAGTTCATCGAAGCTTTCTTT.

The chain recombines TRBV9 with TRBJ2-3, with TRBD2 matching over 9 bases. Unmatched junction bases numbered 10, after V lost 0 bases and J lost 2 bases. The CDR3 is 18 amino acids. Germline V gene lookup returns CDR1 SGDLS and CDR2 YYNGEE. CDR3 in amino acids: CASSVGLAGITFTDTQYF. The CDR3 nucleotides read TGTGCCAGCAGCGTAGGGCTAGCGGGAATCACTTTCACAGATACGCAGTATTTT.

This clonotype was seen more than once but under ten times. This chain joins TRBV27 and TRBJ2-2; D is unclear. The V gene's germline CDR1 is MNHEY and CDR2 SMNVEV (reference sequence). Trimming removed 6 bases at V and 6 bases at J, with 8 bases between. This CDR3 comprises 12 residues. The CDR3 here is CASSGYPGELFF. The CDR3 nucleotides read TGTGCCAGCAGCGGGTATCCCGGGGAGCTGTTTTTT.

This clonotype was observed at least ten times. The DNA for the CDR3 is TGCGCCAGCAGTCCCCTAGCGGGTAGAGGTGAGCAGTTCTTC. Residues: CASSPLAGRGEQFF. The chain employs TRBV5-1 and TRBJ2-1; TRBD2 matches 8 bases. Germline assignment: CDR1 SGHRS and CDR2 YFSETQ. V dropped 5 bases and J dropped 9; count of bases not matched to a gene: 10. The CDR3 has 14 amino acids.